Here is one T cell receptor beta chain with its context. Its cognate antigen has yet to be identified. No much larger clone is present one base from it, and per-base qualities are unavailable. The cohort was made up of around 720 healthy bone marrow donors. At the time of sampling, every cohort member was nominally healthy, though immune exposures that went unrecorded were likely present. The donor tested CMV seropositive and was one of the 289 seropositive cohort members. Every donor gave a peripheral blood sample, and the peripheral blood mononuclear cells from that sample were used for TCR beta sequencing. Genomic DNA was extracted from the blood cell samples with the Qiagen DNeasy Blood Extraction Kit. These data originate in a study of cytomegalovirus exposure and HLA in healthy donors listed by TCRdb under 2017. The study in broad terms: In an earlier analysis of 587 of the donors, under 300 Gb of sequence data and some 120 million unique TCR beta sequences from some 170 million T cells were reported. The study used immunosequencing to profile the T cell repertoires of hundreds of subjects and linked those repertoires to cytomegalovirus serostatus. To study patterns of TCR occurrence, a later analysis re-analyzed previously published TCR beta repertoires from around 670 donors and added high-resolution HLA genotyping. Approximately 300 gigabases of sequencing data and approximately 91 million unique TCR sequences made up an early release that covered approximately 700 HLA-typed donors. Donor age, sex, ethnicity and CMV serostatus were compiled alongside the repertoire data. Every repertoire in the discovery cohort had been generated on one and the same sequencing platform. The study was designed to test whether signatures of past pathogen exposure could be identified by cataloging public T cell receptors. Rather than drawing on any new phenotypic data, the later analysis identified candidate immune exposures from TCR beta sequences and the way those sequences occurred across donors. In a later genetic analysis, genome-wide SNP genotypes for about three fifths of the roughly 670 donors were used, and that subset was treated as a discovery cohort. Of the 398 genotyped donors, roughly 76% were placed in the genetic ancestry cluster associated with self-reported Caucasian donors. Class I and class II HLA loci were covered by the typing at four-digit resolution. Typing coverage varied by locus: roughly 629-640 donors for A, B, C, DRB1 and DQB1; 522 for DQA1; over 600 for DPA1; under 490 for DPB1. About 5 DR-DQ haplotypes were handled as single units for association and clustering, since linkage in the cohort was strong. On average, roughly 250,000 unique TCR beta nucleotide sequences were sequenced per donor among a few hundred genotyped donors of the cohort, with roughly 18% of those sequences being non-productive. To decide whether each TCR beta V gene segment behaved as functional or pseudogenic, an earlier analysis of several hundred of the donors relied on high-throughput TCR beta sequencing. The study combined high-throughput TCR immunosequencing, statistical association of individual TCRs with disease status, and machine learning to predict cytomegalovirus infection status. Along with the roughly 700-subject first cohort, a separate validation cohort of 120 different subjects was used. General study outcomes and caveats: In a later analysis, several top co-occurrence clusters were reported to appear linked to parvovirus B19, influenza, CMV and Epstein-Barr virus. The sequencing pipeline was judged likely to have produced a cluster of highly shared sequence variants as a technical artifact. A later analysis found that TCR association rates varied across HLA loci, with DRB1 alleles showing the most associated TCRs and HLA-C alleles the fewest. When HLA alleles, especially DR and DQ, strongly co-occurred, attributing TCR associations to individual alleles was difficult. It was suggested by the authors that the approach could potentially be generalized to other disease states and immunological phenotypes. Broadly in line with IMGT annotations, most TCR beta V segments showed up in productive rearrangements about 87% or about 30% of the time in an earlier analysis of 450 to 750 of the donors. A later analysis found that most CMV-associated TCR beta chains appeared HLA-restricted, with HLA associations seemingly driven largely by CMV exposure. V-gene and J-gene trimming of TCR beta chains was associated with a missense DCLRE1C variant in a later genetic analysis, and the association was replicated in an independent cohort. The study gave a list of around 170 TCR beta chains associated with cytomegalovirus. In a later analysis, HLA-associated TCR beta chains showed more clonal expansion and lower generation probabilities than non-associated chains that were equally common. Because the 87-base-pair reads could not distinguish some IMGT-functional V segments, including TRBV6-2 and TRBV6-3, those segments were excluded. Because counts were too low, under 20 rarely observed V segments, including chromosome 9 orphons, were left out of the earlier analysis of several hundred of the donors. Specific HLA alleles were associated with 15,000 to 20,000 TCR beta sequences at a false discovery rate of 0.05 in a later analysis. The classifier was reported to diagnose cytomegalovirus status with high specificity and sensitivity in both the original and validation cohorts. Only TCR beta chains were sequenced in this cohort, and the absence of alpha or paired-chain data limited detectable features. A further reported finding was that TCR beta sequences accurately predicted the HLA-A and HLA-B alleles for most subjects in the first cohort. Because some donors lacked HLA typing at each locus, the association tests relied only on the typed subset. In vitro tests confirmed that a few of the cytomegalovirus-associated TCR beta chains recognize cytomegalovirus antigens. The only immune exposure information available for the cohort was CMV serostatus. Most TCR sequences were observed very rarely across donors, whereas some public TCRs were present in many individuals. The presence/absence analyses assumed that sequencing depth was roughly uniform across donors, and that assumption may not be true. Correlated functional status among segregating V segments might reflect linkage disequilibrium, but an unknown experimental factor could not be ruled out. According to a later genetic analysis, donors in an Asian-associated ancestry cluster had fewer N-insertions in productive TCRs than the approximately 630-donor mean.

At the junction V is shortened by 4 bases and J by 4 bases; bases outside the gene matches: 8. The CDR3 covers 15 residues, taking in both the cysteine and the phenylalanine. CDR3 DNA is the only sequence kept; it has 45 bases, read in frame from the first base. Per the germline V gene (reference sequence), WNHNN is the CDR1 and SYGVQD is the CDR2. The library was built by means of the immunoSEQ multiplex PCR assay. For the multiplex PCR, a mixture combining 60 forward primers for TCR Vbeta segments and 13 reverse primers for TCR Jbeta segments was used. The CDR3 region of rearranged TCR beta genes was amplified from genomic DNA with a multiplex PCR assay. On the Illumina HiSeq System, the amplified TCR beta libraries were sequenced as 87-base-pair reads. The study's own analysis went as follows. In a later analysis, tens of millions of unique TCR beta chains were counted across the roughly 700 repertoires, and approximately 11 million of these chains were shared by at least two donors. Raw reads were error-corrected and collapsed into unique sequences with a nearest-neighbor algorithm that merged closely related sequences to remove PCR and sequencing errors. To assign V, D and J gene segments, CDR3 sequences were aligned to IMGT reference sequences. For a sequence to be retained, a match of at least six nucleotides was required to both a V gene segment and a J gene segment. A rearrangement counted as productive if the CDR3 had no stop codons and remained in frame with V and J, and every other rearrangement counted as non-productive. Following IMGT convention, CDR3 was defined as the stretch from the second conserved V-encoded cysteine up to the conserved J-encoded phenylalanine. In an earlier analysis of 500 to 650 of the donors, sequences lacking an unambiguous match to a single V gene segment were excluded. An earlier analysis of a few hundred of the donors classified V segments as functional when productive rearrangements were above 56.7% and as segregating when the standard deviation between donors was above 5%. A statistical classification framework was developed to diagnose cytomegalovirus status using the catalog of TCR beta chain sequences. A later analysis assigned V and J genes by comparing TCR nucleotide sequences with IMGT/GENE-DB human TR gene sequences. The TCRdist pipeline was used in a later analysis to assign CDR3 sequences and most-parsimonious VDJ recombination scenarios. In a later analysis, each TCR beta chain was defined by its CDR3 amino acid sequence together with its V-gene family, and reads lacking a unique V-gene family were excluded. A later analysis removed 550 to 650 highly shared, low-generation-probability nucleotide sequences to deal with suspected cross-contamination and a sequencing artifact. In a later analysis, a clonal expansion index for each public chain was calculated from normalized within-repertoire ranks of inferred template counts. Generation probabilities in a later analysis came from a VDJ recombination model fitted to out-of-frame rearrangements, and those results were checked against IGoR. Hypergeometric tests were used in a later analysis to score TCR-TCR, TCR-HLA and TCR-CMV co-occurrence, with a repertoire-size bias correction applied to the TCR pairs. A later analysis estimated false discovery rates by permuting HLA or CMV assignments 20 times. A later analysis grouped co-occurring TCRs with DBSCAN, adding TCRdist sequence similarity when clustering within HLA-allele-positive subsets. Co-occurrence clustering excluded repertoires with fewer than 30,000 or more than 120,000 public chains, plus five with anomalous nucleotide sharing. As stored in TCRdb, this immuneACCESS dataset retains in-frame rearrangements with V and J assigned. A fraction of the clones does not appear; measured against another copy, unresolved V genes explain less than half of the discrepancy, and the remainder lacks a known reason. V and J calls and clone size follow that table, whereas D and trimming were derived from the DNA. A total of about 220,000 clones appear in this sample, 82% of them only once. The ten largest clones take up around 6% of the sample.

In this chain, TRBV10-1 is recombined with TRBJ1-1, with 8 middle bases fitting TRBD1. The sequenced sample consisted of PBMCs. The sequence was collected from a man aged 40-49 years in good health and CMV-seropositive. The CDR3 protein is CASSAQGVVGTEAFF. The nucleotides are TGCGCCAGCAGTGCACAGGGGGTTGTCGGCACTGAAGCTTTCTTT.